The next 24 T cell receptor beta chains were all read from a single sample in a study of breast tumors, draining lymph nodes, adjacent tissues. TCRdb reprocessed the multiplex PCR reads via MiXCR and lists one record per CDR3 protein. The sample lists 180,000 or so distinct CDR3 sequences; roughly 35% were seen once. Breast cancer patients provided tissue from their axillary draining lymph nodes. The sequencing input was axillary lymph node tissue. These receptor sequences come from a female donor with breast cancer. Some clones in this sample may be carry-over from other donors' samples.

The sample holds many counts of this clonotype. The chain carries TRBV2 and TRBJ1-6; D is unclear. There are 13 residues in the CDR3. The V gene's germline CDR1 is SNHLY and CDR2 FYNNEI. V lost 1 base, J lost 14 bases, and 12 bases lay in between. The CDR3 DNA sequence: TGTGCCAGCAGTGAAGTCAGAGGGCCGGCCCTCCACTTT. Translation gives CASSEVRGPALHF.

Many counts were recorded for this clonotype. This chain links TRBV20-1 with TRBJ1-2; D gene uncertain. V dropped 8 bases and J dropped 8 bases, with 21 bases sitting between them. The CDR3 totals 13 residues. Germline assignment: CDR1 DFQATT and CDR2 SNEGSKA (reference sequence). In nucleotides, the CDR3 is TGCAGTCTTAGGCCGGCTGGCCAAGGCGGCTACACCTTC. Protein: CSLRPAGQGGYTF.

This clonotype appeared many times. The CDR3 region has the DNA TGTGCCAGCAGTTATAATGTCGTATCGACAGGGTGGACGCTTGTGGATACGCAGTATTTT. This codes for CASSYNVVSTGWTLVDTQYF. The chain has TRBV6-2 or TRBV6-3 and TRBJ2-3; 7 bases map to TRBD1. The CDR3 totals 20 residues. Losses at the gene ends were 3 bases for V and 6 bases for J; bases not matched to a gene: 24. Germline assignment: CDR1 MNHEY and CDR2 SVGEGT.

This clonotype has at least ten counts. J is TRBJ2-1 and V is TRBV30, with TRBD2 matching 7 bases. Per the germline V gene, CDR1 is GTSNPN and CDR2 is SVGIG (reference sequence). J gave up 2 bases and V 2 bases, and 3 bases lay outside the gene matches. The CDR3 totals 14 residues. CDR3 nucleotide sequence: TGTGCCTGGAGTCTCGGACTAGCCTACAATGAGCAGTTCTTC. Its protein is CAWSLGLAYNEQFF.

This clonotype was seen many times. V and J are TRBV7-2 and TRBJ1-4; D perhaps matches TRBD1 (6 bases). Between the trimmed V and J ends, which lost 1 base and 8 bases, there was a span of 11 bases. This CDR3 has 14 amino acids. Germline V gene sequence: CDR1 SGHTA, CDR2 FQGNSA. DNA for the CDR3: TGTGCCAGCAGCTTAGTTGTAGGGACAGAAAAACTGTTTTTT. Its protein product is CASSLVVGTEKLFF.

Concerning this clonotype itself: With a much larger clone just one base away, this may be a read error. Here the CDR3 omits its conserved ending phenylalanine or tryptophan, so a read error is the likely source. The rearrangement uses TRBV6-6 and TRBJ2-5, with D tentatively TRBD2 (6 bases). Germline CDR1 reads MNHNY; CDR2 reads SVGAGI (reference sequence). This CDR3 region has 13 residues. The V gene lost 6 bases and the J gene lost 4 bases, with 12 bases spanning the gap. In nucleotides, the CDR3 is TGTGCCAGCAGAGGAGGGCCGCGAGAGACCCAGTACTAC. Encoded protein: CASRGGPRETQYY.

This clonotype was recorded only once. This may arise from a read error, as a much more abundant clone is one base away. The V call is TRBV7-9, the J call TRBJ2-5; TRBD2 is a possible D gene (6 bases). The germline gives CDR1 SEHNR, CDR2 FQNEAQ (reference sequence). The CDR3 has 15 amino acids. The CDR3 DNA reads TGCGCCAGCAGCTTCCGCGAACCCTGGGGGGAGACCCAGCACTTC. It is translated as CASSFREPWGETQHF.

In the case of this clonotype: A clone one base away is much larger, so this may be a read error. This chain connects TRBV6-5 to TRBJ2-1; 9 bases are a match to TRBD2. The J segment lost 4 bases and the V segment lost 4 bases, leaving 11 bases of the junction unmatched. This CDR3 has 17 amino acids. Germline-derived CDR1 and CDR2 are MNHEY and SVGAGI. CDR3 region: CASSSTPSSGTYNEQFF. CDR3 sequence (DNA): TGTGCCAGCAGTTCCACCCCTTCTAGCGGGACATACAATGAGCAGTTCTTC.

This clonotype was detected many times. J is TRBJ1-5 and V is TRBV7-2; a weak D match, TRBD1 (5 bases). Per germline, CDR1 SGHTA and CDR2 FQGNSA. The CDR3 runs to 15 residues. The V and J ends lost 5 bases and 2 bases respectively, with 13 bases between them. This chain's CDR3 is CASSLNRGGNQPQHF. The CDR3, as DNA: TGTGCCAGCAGCCTTAATCGAGGGGGCAATCAGCCCCAGCATTTT.

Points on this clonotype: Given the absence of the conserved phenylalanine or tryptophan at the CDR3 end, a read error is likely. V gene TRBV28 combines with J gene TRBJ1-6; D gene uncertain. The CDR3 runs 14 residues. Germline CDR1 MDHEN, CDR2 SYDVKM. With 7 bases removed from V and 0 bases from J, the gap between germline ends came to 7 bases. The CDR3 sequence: CASMEHSYNSPLHS. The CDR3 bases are TGTGCCAGCATGGAACACTCCTATAATTCACCCCTCCACTCT.

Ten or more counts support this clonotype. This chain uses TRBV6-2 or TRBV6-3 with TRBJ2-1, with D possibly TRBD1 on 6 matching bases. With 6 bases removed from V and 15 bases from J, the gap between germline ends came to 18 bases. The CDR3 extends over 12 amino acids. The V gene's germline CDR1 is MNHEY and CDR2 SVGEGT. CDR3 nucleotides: TGTGCCAGCAGCCTGACTCACAGGGCCCCGTTCTTC. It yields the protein CASSLTHRAPFF.

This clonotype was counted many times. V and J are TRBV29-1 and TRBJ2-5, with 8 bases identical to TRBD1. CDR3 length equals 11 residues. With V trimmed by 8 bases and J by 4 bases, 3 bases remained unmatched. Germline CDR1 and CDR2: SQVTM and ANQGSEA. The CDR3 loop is CSSGQGETQYF. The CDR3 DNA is TGCAGCTCCGGACAGGGAGAGACCCAGTACTTC.

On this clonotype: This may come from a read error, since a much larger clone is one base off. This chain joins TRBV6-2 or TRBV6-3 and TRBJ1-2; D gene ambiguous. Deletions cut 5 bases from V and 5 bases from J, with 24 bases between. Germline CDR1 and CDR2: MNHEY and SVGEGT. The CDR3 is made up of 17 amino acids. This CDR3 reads CASSHFSGPPDPYGYTF. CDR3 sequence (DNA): TGTGCCAGCAGTCACTTTTCCGGGCCGCCAGATCCATATGGCTACACCTTC.

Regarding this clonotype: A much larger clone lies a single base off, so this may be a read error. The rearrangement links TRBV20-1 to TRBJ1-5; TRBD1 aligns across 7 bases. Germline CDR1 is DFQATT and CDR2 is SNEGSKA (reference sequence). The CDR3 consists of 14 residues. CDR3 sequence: CSARKDRRNPPQHF. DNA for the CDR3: TGCAGTGCTAGAAAGGACAGGCGCAATCCGCCCCAGCATTTT.

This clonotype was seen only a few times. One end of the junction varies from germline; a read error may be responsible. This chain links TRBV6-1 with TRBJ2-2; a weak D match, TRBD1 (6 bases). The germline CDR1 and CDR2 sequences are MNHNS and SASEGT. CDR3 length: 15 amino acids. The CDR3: CAGSVSQGLTGELFF. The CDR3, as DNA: TGTGCCGGCAGTGTTTCCCAGGGGCTCACCGGGGAGCTGTTTTTT.

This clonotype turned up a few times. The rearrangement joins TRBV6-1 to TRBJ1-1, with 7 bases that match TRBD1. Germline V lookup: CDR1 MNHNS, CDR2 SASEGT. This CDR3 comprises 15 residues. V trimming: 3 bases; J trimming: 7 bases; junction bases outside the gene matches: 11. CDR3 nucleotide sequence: TGTGCCAGCAGTGATCGAAGGACAGGAGAGATTGAAGCTTTCTTT. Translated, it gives CASSDRRTGEIEAFF.

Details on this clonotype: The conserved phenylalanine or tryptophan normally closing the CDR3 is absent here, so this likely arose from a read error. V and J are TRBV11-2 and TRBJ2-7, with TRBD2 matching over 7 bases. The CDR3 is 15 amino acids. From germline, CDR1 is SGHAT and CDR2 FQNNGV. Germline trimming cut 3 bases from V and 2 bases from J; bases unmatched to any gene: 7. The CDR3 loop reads CASSFGTAGTYEQYL. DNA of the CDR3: TGTGCCAGCAGCTTTGGTACAGCGGGAACCTACGAGCAGTACCTC.

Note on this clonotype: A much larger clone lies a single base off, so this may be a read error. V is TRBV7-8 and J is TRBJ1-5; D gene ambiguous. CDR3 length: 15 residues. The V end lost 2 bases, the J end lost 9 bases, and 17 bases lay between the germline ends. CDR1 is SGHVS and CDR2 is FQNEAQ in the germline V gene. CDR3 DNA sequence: TGTGCCAGCAGCTTAAATCTTCAAGCGGATCTGCCCCAGCATTTT. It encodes CASSLNLQADLPQHF.

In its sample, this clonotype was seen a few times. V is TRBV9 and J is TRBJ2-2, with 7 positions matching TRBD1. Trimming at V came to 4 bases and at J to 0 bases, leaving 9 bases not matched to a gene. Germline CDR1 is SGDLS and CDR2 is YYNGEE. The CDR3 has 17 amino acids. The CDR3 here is CASSQATGAANTGELFF. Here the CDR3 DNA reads TGTGCCAGCAGCCAAGCCACAGGGGCCGCGAACACCGGGGAGCTGTTTTTT.

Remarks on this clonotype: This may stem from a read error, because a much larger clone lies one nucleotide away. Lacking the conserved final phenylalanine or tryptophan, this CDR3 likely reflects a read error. Here the CDR3 DNA reads TGTGCCAGCAGTGAAGCGGCTAGCTTTGAGCAGTTCCTC. This gives the protein CASSEAASFEQFL. This chain joins TRBV6-5 and TRBJ2-1; D might be TRBD2 (5 bases). The CDR3 extends over 13 amino acids. The V gene's germline CDR1 is MNHEY and CDR2 SVGAGI. V gave up 5 bases and J gave up 9 bases, with 14 bases separating them.

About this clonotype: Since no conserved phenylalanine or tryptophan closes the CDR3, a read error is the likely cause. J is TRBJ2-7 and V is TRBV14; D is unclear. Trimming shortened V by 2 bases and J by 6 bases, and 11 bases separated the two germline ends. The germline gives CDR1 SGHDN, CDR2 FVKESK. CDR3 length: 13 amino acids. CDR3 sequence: CASSQRHGGEQYS. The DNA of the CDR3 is TGTGCCAGCAGCCAAAGACATGGCGGCGAGCAGTACTCC.

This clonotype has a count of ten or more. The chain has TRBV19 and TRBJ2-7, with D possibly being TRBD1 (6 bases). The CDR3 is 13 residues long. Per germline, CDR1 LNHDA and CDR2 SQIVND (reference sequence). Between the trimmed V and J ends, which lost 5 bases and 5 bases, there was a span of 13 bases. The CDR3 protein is CASSSSGGDEQYF. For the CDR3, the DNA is TGTGCCAGTAGTTCCTCTGGGGGCGACGAGCAGTACTTC.

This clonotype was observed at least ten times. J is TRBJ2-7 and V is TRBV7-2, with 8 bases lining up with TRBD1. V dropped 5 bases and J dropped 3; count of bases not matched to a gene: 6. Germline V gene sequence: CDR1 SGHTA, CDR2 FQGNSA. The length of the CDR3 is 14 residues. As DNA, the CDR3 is TGTGCCAGCAGCCCCGACAGGGGCAGCTACGAGCAGTACTTC. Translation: CASSPDRGSYEQYF.

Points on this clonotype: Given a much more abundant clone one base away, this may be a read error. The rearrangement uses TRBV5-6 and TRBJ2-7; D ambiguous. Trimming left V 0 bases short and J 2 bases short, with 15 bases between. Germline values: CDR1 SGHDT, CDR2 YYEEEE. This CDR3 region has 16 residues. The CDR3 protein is CASSLAAAKYTYEQYF. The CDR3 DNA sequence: TGTGCCAGCAGCTTGGCCGCAGCAAAGTACACCTACGAGCAGTACTTC. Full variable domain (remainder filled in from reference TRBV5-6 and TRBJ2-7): DAGVTQSPTHLIKTRGQQVTLRCSPKSGHDTVSWYQQALGQGPQFIFQYYEEEERQRGNFPDRFSGHQFPNYSSELNVNALLLGDSALYLCASSLAAAKYTYEQYFGPGTRLTVT.